Below, 27 T cell receptor beta chains from the same sample are listed, as sequenced in a study of T-cell memory formation after mild COVID-19. From the 5' RACE reads, TCRdb called clonotypes with MiXCR, one entry per CDR3 protein. This sample has more than 110,000 distinct CDR3 sequences, with 11% to 15% found just once. Sequenced: PBMCs or a T cell subset sorted from them (not recorded which). The receptors come from an adult woman who had mild COVID-19 (a few samples of this study predate the infection). Cell type and time point are not known.

This clonotype was observed a few times. The chain is built from TRBV9 and TRBJ2-7, with 7 bases matching TRBD1. This CDR3 contains 15 residues. The germline gives CDR1 SGDLS, CDR2 YYNGEE. V gave up 0 bases and J gave up 0 bases; unmatched junction bases: 3. CDR3 nucleotides: TGTGCCAGCAGCGTAGGGACAGGCAACTCCTACGAGCAGTACTTC. It yields the protein CASSVGTGNSYEQYF.

This clonotype was counted only a few times. The chain carries TRBV27 and TRBJ2-1; 7 nucleotides align to TRBD1. Germline V lookup: CDR1 MNHEY, CDR2 SMNVEV (reference sequence). CDR3 size: 13 residues. V shed 3 bases and J 8 bases; nucleotides not matched to a gene: 4. CDR3 DNA: TGTGCCAGCAGTTTCCCTACAGGGGATGAGCAGTTCTTC. Protein sequence: CASSFPTGDEQFF.

The rearrangement uses TRBV7-2 and TRBJ2-1; 13 bases are a match to TRBD2. Trimming removed 1 base from V and 9 bases from J; junction bases left unmatched: 12. The CDR3 covers 18 residues. Germline loops: CDR1 SGHTA, CDR2 FQGNSA. The CDR3, as DNA: TGTGCCAGCAGCTTAGGCTGGACTAGCGGGAGATATTATATTGAGCAGTTCTTC. Translated: CASSLGWTSGRYYIEQFF.

The J gene is TRBJ1-6, the V gene TRBV4-1; D is unclear. CDR3 size: 16 residues. Trimming took 1 base from V and 9 from J, leaving 16 bases between them. Germline-derived CDR1 and CDR2 are MGHRA and YSYEKL. CDR3 sequence reads: CASSQVVGEVGSPLHF. The DNA of the CDR3 is TGCGCCAGCAGCCAAGTCGTTGGGGAAGTAGGTTCACCCCTCCACTTT.

This clonotype was seen a few times. This chain connects TRBV15 to TRBJ2-4; D gene ambiguous. Germline CDR1 LNHNV, CDR2 YYDKDF (reference sequence). This CDR3 is built from 16 residues. Trimming left V 1 base short and J 2 bases short, with 12 bases between. CDR3 DNA sequence: TGTGCCACCAGCAGAGCCATCGGTAACCCCAAAAACATTCAGTACTTC. Translation: CATSRAIGNPKNIQYF.

This clonotype was seen once. The J gene is TRBJ1-2, the V gene TRBV5-6, with D possibly being TRBD1 (5 bases). Germline V lookup: CDR1 SGHDT, CDR2 YYEEEE. V lost 4 bases and J lost 6, with 19 bases in between. The CDR3 extends over 15 amino acids. The CDR3 is CASSMQGNVADGYTF. The CDR3 bases are TGTGCCAGCAGCATGCAGGGTAATGTTGCGGATGGCTACACCTTC.

The chain has TRBV2 and TRBJ2-7; possible D gene TRBD1, 5 bases. The CDR3 extends over 14 amino acids. V was cut by 3 bases and J by 2 bases, with 11 bases left in between. Germline loops: CDR1 SNHLY, CDR2 FYNNEI. The CDR3 bases are TGTGCCAGCAGTGAGGGGCCTATACCCTACGAGCAGTACTTC. It codes for CASSEGPIPYEQYF. The full variable domain, with the rest looked up from reference TRBV2 and TRBJ2-7, is EPEVTQTPSHQVTQMGQEVILRCVPISNHLYFYWYRQILGQKVEFLVSFYNNEISEKSEIFDDQFSVERPDGSNFTLKIRSTKLEDSAMYFCASSEGPIPYEQYFGPGTRLTVT.

The genes are TRBV6-2 or TRBV6-3 and TRBJ2-7, with D hard to call. CDR3 length: 14 amino acids. Between the trimmed V and J ends, which lost 6 bases and 2 bases, there was a span of 14 bases. Germline V CDR1 and CDR2: MNHEY, SVGEGT. CDR3 residues: CASRDGSPAYEQYF. The CDR3 bases are TGTGCCAGCAGGGACGGGTCTCCGGCCTACGAGCAGTACTTC.

The V call is TRBV6-4, the J call TRBJ2-3; 9 bases agree with TRBD2. J gave up 1 base and V 3 bases, and 5 bases lay outside the gene matches. The CDR3 runs to 16 residues. Germline CDR1 MRHNA, CDR2 SNTAGT. As DNA, the CDR3 is TGTGCCAGCAGTGATGGAGGCGGGAGGGGCACAGATACGCAGTATTTT. Translated, it gives CASSDGGGRGTDTQYF.

This sequence joins TRBV20-1 and TRBJ2-1; 11 bases are a match to TRBD2. The CDR3 extends over 14 amino acids. The V gene end was trimmed by 3 bases and the J gene end by 7 bases; junction bases not matched to a gene: 5. Germline CDR1 is DFQATT and CDR2 is SNEGSKA (reference sequence). This CDR3 reads CSARQLAGGNEQFF. The DNA of the CDR3 is TGCAGTGCTAGGCAGCTAGCGGGAGGTAATGAGCAGTTCTTC.

V gene TRBV28 combines with J gene TRBJ1-2; 9 positions agree with TRBD1. The CDR3 is made up of 14 amino acids. Germline V gene data show CDR1 as MDHEN and CDR2 as SYDVKM. Trimming cost V 4 bases and J 9 bases; bases outside gene matches: 9. CDR3 bases: TGTGCCAGCAGTTCCACCTGGGACAGGGATAGCTACACCTTC. Its protein is CASSSTWDRDSYTF.

This sequence joins TRBV7-9 and TRBJ1-5; TRBD1 matches at 11 bases. The CDR3 sequence is 15 residues long. V lost 1 base to trimming and J lost 10 bases; unmatched junction nucleotides: 6. Germline assignment: CDR1 SEHNR and CDR2 FQNEAQ (reference sequence). The CDR3 loop is CASSLGDRGREPQHF. DNA for the CDR3: TGTGCCAGCAGCTTAGGGGACAGGGGGAGAGAACCCCAGCATTTT.

The chain employs TRBV5-6 and TRBJ2-1, with 7 bases aligning to TRBD1. The CDR3 extends over 16 amino acids. Germline assignment: CDR1 SGHDT and CDR2 YYEEEE. J gave up 3 bases and V 2 bases, and 8 bases lay outside the gene matches. CDR3 residues: CASSFLPGQRYNEQFF. The CDR3 DNA is TGTGCCAGCAGCTTTCTACCGGGACAGCGCTACAATGAGCAGTTCTTC.

This clonotype was counted only a few times. The chain couples TRBV7-9 to TRBJ2-3; D may be TRBD1 or TRBD2 (5 bases each). V was cut by 4 bases and J by 2 bases, with 13 bases left in between. The CDR3 consists of 15 residues. Germline V gives CDR1 SEHNR, CDR2 FQNEAQ (reference sequence). The CDR3 region is CASSYGWGITDTQYF. In DNA form, the CDR3 reads TGTGCCAGCAGCTACGGGTGGGGGATCACAGATACGCAGTATTTT. Full variable domain (rest looked up from reference TRBV7-9 and TRBJ2-3): DTGVSQNPRHKITKRGQNVTFRCDPISEHNRLYWYRQTLGQGPEFLTYFQNEAQLEKSRLLSDRFSAERPKGSFSTLEIQRTEQGDSAMYLCASSYGWGITDTQYFGPGTRLTVL.

This clonotype has just a few counts. V usage is TRBV11-2 and J usage is TRBJ2-1; 7 nucleotides line up with TRBD2. Germline V CDR1 and CDR2: SGHAT, FQNNGV. The CDR3 loop spans 13 amino acids. Trimming at V came to 5 bases and at J to 7 bases, leaving 5 bases not matched to a gene. CDR3 coding DNA: TGTGCCAGCAGCCCGCGGGGGAGAAATGAGCAGTTCTTC. It translates to CASSPRGRNEQFF.

The rearrangement links TRBV7-9 to TRBJ1-2, with D perhaps TRBD1 (6 bases). Germline lookup yields CDR1 SEHNR and CDR2 FQNEAQ (reference sequence). The CDR3 length is 14 residues. Trimming cost V 4 bases and J 8 bases, with 17 bases left between them. The CDR3, as DNA: TGTGCCAGCAGCTCGTCTACAGGGTATGAGGGCTACACCTTC. It encodes CASSSSTGYEGYTF.

This clonotype was found a few times. The rearrangement joins TRBV19 to TRBJ2-7; D is unclear. Germline lookup yields CDR1 LNHDA and CDR2 SQIVND (reference sequence). Between the trimmed V and J ends, which lost 5 bases and 5 bases, there was a span of 16 bases. The CDR3 spans 14 residues. CDR3 bases: TGTGCCAGTAGTGATCAACAACCCTGGGACGAGCAGTACTTC. It codes for CASSDQQPWDEQYF.

The sample holds a few counts of this clonotype. The chain has TRBV19 and TRBJ1-1; no reliable D call. Germline-derived CDR1 and CDR2 are LNHDA and SQIVND (reference sequence). This CDR3 contains 14 residues. V was trimmed by 3 bases and J by 3 bases, leaving 11 bases between them. The CDR3 DNA reads TGTGCCAGTAGTATCTCCCCCTTTGACACTGAAGCTTTCTTT. Amino acids: CASSISPFDTEAFF.

This clonotype has more than one count but fewer than ten. The chain employs TRBV4-3 and TRBJ2-5, with 8 nucleotides matching TRBD2. This CDR3 spans 18 amino acids. With V trimmed by 0 bases and J by 6 bases, 15 bases remained unmatched. The germline V gene encodes CDR1 LGHNA and CDR2 YSLEER. The CDR3 here is CASSQDPWGSGSSKTQYF. In DNA form, the CDR3 reads TGCGCCAGCAGCCAAGATCCCTGGGGAAGCGGGAGTTCTAAGACCCAGTACTTC.

Ten or more counts support this clonotype. The chain couples TRBV7-8 to TRBJ2-7; 12 bases fit TRBD2. CDR1 is SGHVS and CDR2 is FQNEAQ in the germline V gene. This CDR3 region has 15 residues. V lost 5 bases to trimming and J lost 7 bases; unmatched junction nucleotides: 9. CDR3 sequence reads: CASSKRLAGDFEQYF. The CDR3, as DNA: TGTGCCAGCAGCAAGCGACTAGCGGGGGATTTTGAGCAGTACTTC.

J is TRBJ2-2 and V is TRBV12-3 or TRBV12-4; D may be TRBD2 (6 bases). This CDR3 has 14 residues. Trimming removed 8 bases at V and 7 bases at J, with 17 bases between. CDR3 coding DNA: TGTGCCAGCTCTTTGGGGGGATCCGGCGGGGAGCTGTTTTTT. Encoded protein: CASSLGGSGGELFF.

This clonotype was observed at least ten times. The chain recombines TRBV7-9 with TRBJ2-2; 9 bases are a match to TRBD2. The germline gives CDR1 SEHNR, CDR2 FQNEAQ (reference sequence). The length of the CDR3 is 18 residues. The ends lost 2 bases at V and 2 bases at J; junction bases unmatched: 9. Written as DNA, the CDR3 is TGTGCCAGCAGCTTAATCGGTCTAGCGGGAATCAACACCGGGGAGCTGTTTTTT. Translation: CASSLIGLAGINTGELFF.

V is TRBV20-1 and J is TRBJ2-1; D uncertain. The CDR3 covers 15 residues. Germline lookup yields CDR1 DFQATT and CDR2 SNEGSKA (reference sequence). Trimming left V 0 bases short and J 5 bases short, with 14 bases between. CDR3 sequence reads: CSARDQRDNHNEQFF. The CDR3 DNA sequence: TGCAGTGCTAGAGATCAGCGAGATAACCACAATGAGCAGTTCTTC.

A single count supports this clonotype. The J gene is TRBJ2-7, the V gene TRBV10-3; D unresolved. In germline, CDR1 is ENHRY, CDR2 SYGVKD. V was cut by 2 bases and J by 0 bases, with 5 bases left in between. The CDR3 runs to 13 residues. The CDR3 sequence: CAISEPASYEQYF. The CDR3 region has the DNA TGTGCCATCAGTGAGCCAGCCTCCTACGAGCAGTACTTC.

The chain employs TRBV9 and TRBJ2-1; 8 bases are a match to TRBD1. Germline-derived CDR1 and CDR2 are SGDLS and YYNGEE. The CDR3 sequence is 15 residues long. V dropped 2 bases and J dropped 6; count of bases not matched to a gene: 7. In nucleotides, the CDR3 is TGTGCCAGCAGCGTCCAGGGGGCAAGGGTCAATGAGCAGTTCTTC. This translates into CASSVQGARVNEQFF.

The gene calls are TRBV20-1 and TRBJ1-1; no reliable D call. The V gene lost 6 bases and the J gene lost 0 bases, with 14 bases spanning the gap. The CDR3 sequence is 14 residues long. Germline V gene lookup returns CDR1 DFQATT and CDR2 SNEGSKA (reference sequence). CDR3 loop: CSALPTTMNTEAFF. The DNA of the CDR3 is TGCAGTGCCCTTCCCACCACCATGAACACTGAAGCTTTCTTT.

The V gene is TRBV9, the J gene TRBJ1-2; D not resolved. V lost 4 bases, J lost 8 bases, and 9 bases lay in between. The CDR3 loop spans 11 amino acids. Germline loops: CDR1 SGDLS, CDR2 YYNGEE. The CDR3 loop is CASSQSGGYTF. The CDR3, as DNA: TGTGCCAGCAGCCAAAGTGGCGGCTACACCTTC.